These 9 T cell receptor beta chains came from one sample sequenced in a study of shared clonotypes between healthy human individuals. TCRdb keeps only in-frame clones here, not all; method: immunoSEQ multiplex PCR. The table includes fewer than 200,000 clones, 66% detected once. The material sequenced was memory CD4+ T cells sorted from blood. This sample's subset: CD45RA-negative fraction. Receptor source: a man between 25 and 39 years old in good health.

CDR3 in amino acids: CASSLALLPGEETQYF. CDR3 DNA: TGCGCCAGCAGCTTGGCCCTCCTCCCAGGGGAGGAGACCCAGTACTTC. The V and J genes are TRBV5-1 and TRBJ2-5; TRBD1 might be the D (6 bases). Looked up from germline, CDR1 is SGHRS and CDR2 is YFSETQ. Between the trimmed V and J ends, which lost 0 bases and 5 bases, there was a span of 17 bases. The CDR3 has 16 amino acids.

There are many counts of this clone. The same CDR3 is also encoded by other DNA sequences in this sample. The genes are TRBV29-1 and TRBJ2-3; no clear D. The CDR3 runs 10 residues. V was clipped by 3 bases and J by 6 bases, with 4 bases between them. Germline lookup yields CDR1 SQVTM and CDR2 ANQGSEA. CDR3: CSVDTDTQYF. The CDR3 DNA sequence: TGCAGCGTTGATACGGATACGCAGTATTTT.

The chain links TRBV2 to TRBJ1-1; tentatively, D is TRBD1 (6 bases). Germline loops: CDR1 SNHLY, CDR2 FYNNEI. V shed 6 bases and J shed 6 bases, with 17 bases lying between them. CDR3 size: 14 residues. The CDR3 DNA follows: TGTGCCAGCAGCCCGACCCGGGGGGCCCCTGAAGCTTTCTTT. Protein: CASSPTRGAPEAFF.

The chain recombines TRBV19 with TRBJ2-7; D perhaps matches TRBD2 (6 bases). The CDR3 is made up of 12 amino acids. V gave up 8 bases and J gave up 3 bases, with 11 bases separating them. Germline V gene data show CDR1 as LNHDA and CDR2 as SQIVND (reference sequence). The CDR3 protein is CASGAGSYEQYF. DNA of the CDR3: TGTGCCAGTGGGGCGGGGAGCTACGAGCAGTACTTC.

J is TRBJ2-7 and V is TRBV18, with TRBD1 as a possible D gene (5 bases). V shed 1 base and J shed 6 bases, with 13 bases lying between them. The CDR3 spans 14 residues. The germline CDR1 and CDR2 sequences are KGHSH and LQKENI. CDR3 in DNA: TGTGCCAGCTCACCACTAGGGTGGGGCGGCGAGCAGTACTTC. The encoded protein is CASSPLGWGGEQYF.

The table lists this clone with a few counts. Other DNA sequences in the sample encode the same CDR3. The chain couples TRBV5-1 to TRBJ2-6; 8 nucleotides agree with TRBD1. Per the germline V gene, CDR1 is SGHRS and CDR2 is YFSETQ. The trim removed 4 bases at V and 2 bases at J, leaving 2 bases unmatched. The CDR3 contains 15 residues. CDR3 DNA: TGCGCCAGCAGCCCGGACAGGGCTGGGGCCAACGTCCTGACTTTC. Amino acid sequence: CASSPDRAGANVLTF.

V gene TRBV10-2 combines with J gene TRBJ2-6; tentative D call: TRBD1 (5 bases). The CDR3 runs 15 residues. Trimming removed 3 bases from V and 0 bases from J, with 6 bases in between. Germline CDR1 WSHSY, CDR2 SAAADI. This CDR3 is CASSDTGSGANVLTF. The DNA for the CDR3 is TGCGCCAGCAGTGATACAGGCTCTGGGGCCAACGTCCTGACTTTC.

The chain is built from TRBV6-5 and TRBJ2-7; D is possibly TRBD2 (5 bases). Germline loops: CDR1 MNHEY, CDR2 SVGAGI. The CDR3 has 14 amino acids. Trimming took off 10 bases at V and 2 bases at J, with 18 bases between the two ends. DNA of the CDR3: TGTGCCACCAGCCAGAGGACTTCGACCTACGAGCAGTACTTC. Protein product: CATSQRTSTYEQYF.

This chain connects TRBV7-9 to TRBJ2-2; D is possibly TRBD1 (5 bases). V was trimmed by 1 base and J by 0 bases, leaving 12 bases between them. This CDR3 is 17 amino acids long. CDR1 and CDR2 (germline): SEHNR, FQNEAQ (reference sequence). CDR3 sequence reads: CASSLVVAGSNTGELFF. CDR3 bases: TGTGCCAGCAGCTTAGTTGTGGCAGGGTCGAACACCGGGGAGCTGTTTTTT.